The 30 T cell receptor beta chains below all came from one sample that was sequenced in a study of cytomegalovirus exposure and HLA in healthy donors. Repertoires were generated with immunoSEQ multiplex PCR, while TCRdb's copy carries only in-frame clones and drops some. The sample lists 150,000 to 250,000 clones; 84% were seen once. Sequenced material: PBMCs. Receptors originate from a woman aged 25 to 39 in good health and CMV-seropositive.

CDR3 in amino acids: CASSLNRGTDTQYF. The CDR3 nucleotides read TGTGCCAGCAGCTTAAACAGGGGCACAGATACGCAGTATTTT. The chain couples TRBV7-6 to TRBJ2-3; a weak D match, TRBD1 (6 bases). The CDR3 loop spans 14 amino acids. The germline CDR1 and CDR2 sequences are SGHVS and FNYEAQ. Trimming shortened V by 2 bases and J by 1 base, and 7 bases separated the two germline ends.

V is TRBV6-6 and J is TRBJ1-2; 7 bases map to TRBD1. Germline V gene sequence: CDR1 MNHNY, CDR2 SVGAGI (reference sequence). With 6 bases clipped from V and 7 bases from J, the junction kept 5 bases outside the gene matches. This CDR3 is 12 amino acids long. For the CDR3, the DNA is TGTGCCAGCAGGCCGACAGGGACTGGCTACACCTTC. It codes for CASRPTGTGYTF.

This clone turned up a few times. The chain recombines TRBV29-1 with TRBJ1-5; D is unresolved. Between the trimmed V and J ends, which lost 4 bases and 5 bases, there was a span of 6 bases. Germline values: CDR1 SQVTM, CDR2 ANQGSEA. CDR3 length: 11 residues. DNA of the CDR3: TGCAGCGTTGGGGAGGATCAGCCCCAGCATTTT. Protein sequence: CSVGEDQPQHF.

This chain uses TRBV2 with TRBJ2-1; TRBD1 is a possible D gene (6 bases). V was cut by 3 bases and J by 0 bases, with 24 bases left in between. CDR1 and CDR2 (germline): SNHLY, FYNNEI. CDR3 length: 20 amino acids. The chain's CDR3 is CASSEPQGPLGLSSYNEQFF. CDR3 DNA sequence: TGTGCCAGCAGTGAGCCACAGGGTCCTCTGGGGCTAAGCTCCTACAATGAGCAGTTCTTC.

The chain combines TRBV15 with TRBJ2-2, with no clear D. From germline, CDR1 is LNHNV and CDR2 YYDKDF (reference sequence). This CDR3 is built from 13 residues. Trimming left V 1 base short and J 7 bases short, with 7 bases between. The CDR3 sequence: CATSRGPVGELFF. CDR3 bases: TGTGCCACCAGCAGAGGGCCAGTCGGGGAGCTGTTTTTT. The complete variable domain, with remaining parts taken from reference TRBV15 and TRBJ2-2, reads DAMVIQNPRYQVTQFGKPVTLSCSQTLNHNVMYWYQQKSSQAPKLLFHYYDKDFNNEADTPDNFQSRRPNTSFCFLDIRSPGLGDTAMYLCATSRGPVGELFFGEGSRLTVL.

The genes are TRBV10-1 and TRBJ1-2; D gene uncertain. Germline CDR1 WNHNN, CDR2 SYGVQD (reference sequence). The CDR3 is 16 residues long. The CDR3 coding sequence is TGCGTCCGAGCGCCAGCAAGAGACGGCCCCCTCTATGGCTACACCTTC. Translating gives CVRAPARDGPLYGYTF.

This sequence joins TRBV13 and TRBJ2-2; D may be TRBD2 (5 bases). Germline loops: CDR1 PRHDT, CDR2 FYEKMQ (reference sequence). The CDR3 covers 15 residues. Trimming stripped 0 bases from V and 6 bases from J, with 11 bases between. Here the CDR3 DNA reads TGTGCCAGCAGCTTAGGGACGGGGATAGCCGGGGAGCTGTTTTTT. It encodes CASSLGTGIAGELFF.

This chain connects TRBV6-1 to TRBJ1-1, with a weak D call TRBD1 (5 bases). Trimming stripped 1 base from V and 6 bases from J, with 12 bases between. Germline loops: CDR1 MNHNS, CDR2 SASEGT. The CDR3 runs 14 residues. CDR3 sequence (DNA): TGTGCCAGCAGTGAAGGGGGGGTGACTGCTGAAGCTTTCTTT. Its protein is CASSEGGVTAEAFF.

The V and J genes are TRBV29-1 and TRBJ1-1; possibly TRBD1 for D (5 bases). The CDR3 loop spans 12 amino acids. Germline loops: CDR1 SQVTM, CDR2 ANQGSEA. V shed 4 bases and J shed 3 bases, with 9 bases lying between them. The CDR3 bases are TGCAGCGTTGTGGGGGGGGACACTGAAGCTTTCTTT. Translated, it gives CSVVGGDTEAFF.

This sequence joins TRBV30 and TRBJ2-7, with D tentatively TRBD1 (6 bases). This CDR3 is built from 12 residues. V was trimmed by 1 base and J by 4 bases, leaving 8 bases between them. Germline CDR1 reads GTSNPN; CDR2 reads SVGIG (reference sequence). The CDR3 bases are TGTGCCTGGAGTGATACAGGGTACGAGCAGTACTTC. Translating gives CAWSDTGYEQYF.

This rearrangement joins TRBV7-8 to TRBJ2-7, with 7 bases fitting TRBD2. V lost 5 bases and J lost 3; bases outside the gene matches: 13. The CDR3 sequence is 16 residues long. In germline, CDR1 is SGHVS, CDR2 FQNEAQ. The CDR3, as DNA: TGTGCCAGCAGCCCCCGGGGAGGGGCCGGGGACTACGAGCAGTACTTC. It encodes CASSPRGGAGDYEQYF.

J is TRBJ2-3 and V is TRBV28; D perhaps matches TRBD1 (5 bases). Germline V gene sequence: CDR1 MDHEN, CDR2 SYDVKM. Trimming left V 5 bases short and J 4 bases short, with 16 bases between. This CDR3 contains 15 residues. The CDR3 spells CASSKGRAGADTQYF. For the CDR3, the DNA is TGTGCCAGCAGTAAGGGGCGCGCCGGCGCAGATACGCAGTATTTT. Full variable domain (missing parts from reference TRBV28 and TRBJ2-3): DVKVTQSSRYLVKRTGEKVFLECVQDMDHENMFWYRQDPGLGLRLIYFSYDVKMKEKGDIPEGYSVSREKKERFSLILESASTNQTSMYLCASSKGRAGADTQYFGPGTRLTVL.

This rearrangement joins TRBV9 to TRBJ2-7; the match to TRBD1 covers 8 bases. CDR3 length: 14 amino acids. V trimming: 3 bases; J trimming: 6 bases; junction bases outside the gene matches: 8. Germline values: CDR1 SGDLS, CDR2 YYNGEE. The CDR3 protein is CASSAGQGSSEQYF. The CDR3, as DNA: TGTGCCAGCAGCGCTGGACAGGGTAGCTCCGAGCAGTACTTC. Full variable domain (remainder filled in from reference TRBV9 and TRBJ2-7): DSGVTQTPKHLITATGQRVTLRCSPRSGDLSVYWYQQSLDQGLQFLIQYYNGEERAKGNILERFSAQQFPDLHSELNLSSLELGDSALYFCASSAGQGSSEQYFGPGTRLTVT.

The rearrangement uses TRBV19 and TRBJ2-1; 9 bases map to TRBD1. Germline lookup yields CDR1 LNHDA and CDR2 SQIVND (reference sequence). The CDR3 covers 14 residues. V shed 0 bases and J 9 bases; nucleotides not matched to a gene: 3. DNA for the CDR3: TGTGCCAGTAGTATAGAGAGGACAGGGGTTGAGCAGTTCTTC. It encodes CASSIERTGVEQFF.

In nucleotides, the CDR3 is TGTGCCATCGAGTCGACAAATGAGCAGTTCTTC. It codes for CAIESTNEQFF. J is TRBJ2-1 and V is TRBV2; D is unresolved. There are 11 residues in the CDR3. Germline V gene lookup returns CDR1 SNHLY and CDR2 FYNNEI. V lost 10 bases and J lost 7, with 11 bases in between.

The count of this clone is one. The chain carries TRBV28 and TRBJ1-5; TRBD1 matches at 7 bases. The germline gives CDR1 MDHEN, CDR2 SYDVKM. There are 17 residues in the CDR3. V shed 6 bases and J 4 bases; nucleotides not matched to a gene: 15. CDR3 nucleotide sequence: TGTGCCAGCAGCCATACCGCGAGGGGGCAGTGGAATCAGCCCCAGCATTTT. Translation: CASSHTARGQWNQPQHF.

This clone was detected only a few times. J is TRBJ2-6 and V is TRBV29-1; TRBD1 matches at 8 bases. CDR1 and CDR2 from the germline V gene are SQVTM and ANQGSEA. J lost 12 bases, V lost 1 base, and 8 bases had no gene match. The CDR3 spans 14 residues. CDR3 loop: CSVEGSGQAGVLTF. Written as DNA, the CDR3 is TGCAGCGTTGAAGGGTCGGGACAGGCAGGCGTCCTGACTTTC.

CDR3 DNA sequence: TGCGCCAGCAGCCTTTACGGAGTCCCCGACGAGCAGTACTTC. It translates to CASSLYGVPDEQYF. The genes are TRBV4-1 and TRBJ2-7, with D unclear. The CDR3 consists of 14 residues. Germline V gene sequence: CDR1 MGHRA, CDR2 YSYEKL. V was clipped by 4 bases and J by 5 bases, with 15 bases between them.

The chain couples TRBV7-2 to TRBJ2-5, with D tentatively TRBD1 (6 bases). Trimming left V 5 bases short and J 1 base short, with 11 bases between. The CDR3 extends over 14 amino acids. Germline values: CDR1 SGHTA, CDR2 FQGNSA. CDR3 coding DNA: TGTGCCAGCAGCCCAGGGGCTACCCAAGAGACCCAGTACTTC. Translation gives CASSPGATQETQYF.

This chain uses TRBV14 with TRBJ1-1; TRBD1 might be the D (6 bases). The ends were cut back, 10 bases at V and 5 bases at J, with 8 bases in the middle. The germline CDR1 and CDR2 sequences are SGHDN and FVKESK. The CDR3 is 10 amino acids. The CDR3 loop is CATQGTEAFF. The CDR3 region has the DNA TGTGCCACCCAGGGGACTGAAGCTTTCTTT.

CDR3 sequence: CASSGQGSGNTIYF. DNA of the CDR3: TGTGCCAGCAGCGGACAGGGGTCTGGAAACACCATATATTTT. The chain links TRBV13 to TRBJ1-3, with TRBD1 matching over 9 bases. The V gene's germline CDR1 is PRHDT and CDR2 FYEKMQ (reference sequence). Trimming at V came to 5 bases and at J to 1 base, leaving 0 bases not matched to a gene. There are 14 residues in the CDR3.

The chain couples TRBV5-1 to TRBJ2-1, with unresolved D. Per germline, CDR1 SGHRS and CDR2 YFSETQ. Trimming removed 4 bases from V and 4 bases from J, with 12 bases in between. This CDR3 has 14 amino acids. The CDR3, as DNA: TGCGCCAGCAGCCCGCCTACTCCTTACAATGAGCAGTTCTTC. Translated, it gives CASSPPTPYNEQFF. Full variable domain (remainder filled in from reference TRBV5-1 and TRBJ2-1): KAGVTQTPRYLIKTRGQQVTLSCSPISGHRSVSWYQQTPGQGLQFLFEYFSETQRNKGNFPGRFSGRQFSNSRSEMNVSTLELGDSALYLCASSPPTPYNEQFFGPGTRLTVL.

The rearrangement joins TRBV28 to TRBJ2-7, with TRBD2 matching over 15 bases. The CDR3 sequence is 13 residues long. V shed 11 bases, J shed 4 bases, and the junction held 3 bases outside the gene matches. The germline CDR1 and CDR2 sequences are MDHEN and SYDVKM. Here the CDR3 DNA reads TGTGCCCTGGGACTAGCGGGAGGATACGAGCAGTACTTC. Translation: CALGLAGGYEQYF. The variable domain in full, with the rest retrieved from reference TRBV28 and TRBJ2-7, is DVKVTQSSRYLVKRTGEKVFLECVQDMDHENMFWYRQDPGLGLRLIYFSYDVKMKEKGDIPEGYSVSREKKERFSLILESASTNQTSMYLCALGLAGGYEQYFGPGTRLTVT.

This chain joins TRBV19 and TRBJ2-2; 10 bases are a match to TRBD2. Germline V gives CDR1 LNHDA, CDR2 SQIVND (reference sequence). Trimming cost V 6 bases and J 5 bases; bases outside gene matches: 6. The CDR3 is 15 residues long. The CDR3, as DNA: TGTGCCAGTAGGTCTTGGACTAGCGGAACCGGGGAGCTGTTTTTT. It translates to CASRSWTSGTGELFF.

The chain employs TRBV11-3 and TRBJ2-7, with D perhaps matching TRBD2 (5 bases). The CDR3 is 13 amino acids. CDR1 SGHNT and CDR2 YENEEA come from the germline V gene. The germline V and J ends were trimmed by 3 bases and 7 bases, with 13 bases remaining between them. CDR3 in amino acids: CASSLSRAGEQYF. Written as DNA, the CDR3 is TGTGCCAGCAGCTTGTCGAGGGCTGGAGAGCAGTACTTC. Combining the CDR3 with reference TRBV11-3 and TRBJ2-7 gives the whole variable domain EAGVVQSPRYKIIEKKQPVAFWCNPISGHNTLYWYLQNLGQGPELLIRYENEEAVDDSQLPKDRFSAERLKGVDSTLKIQPAELGDSAVYLCASSLSRAGEQYFGPGTRLTVT.

This clone appeared a single time. The CDR3 sequence: CAWMSEAEGWEQFF. The CDR3 nucleotides read TGTGCCTGGATGTCGGAAGCGGAGGGGTGGGAGCAGTTCTTC. The chain is built from TRBV30 and TRBJ2-1; D perhaps matches TRBD2 (6 bases). V was shortened by 4 bases and J by 10 bases, with 20 bases between the two germline ends. This CDR3 comprises 14 residues. Germline loops: CDR1 GTSNPN, CDR2 SVGIG (reference sequence).

This clone has only one observation. V and J are TRBV10-3 and TRBJ2-2, with D possibly TRBD2 on 5 matching bases. Trimming cost V 6 bases and J 2 bases, with 7 bases left between them. This CDR3 is 13 amino acids long. Germline loops: CDR1 ENHRY, CDR2 SYGVKD. The CDR3 coding sequence is TGTGCCATCAGACTAGATAACACCGGGGAGCTGTTTTTT. This sequence encodes CAIRLDNTGELFF.

V and J are TRBV27 and TRBJ2-1; no definite D call. CDR3 size: 16 residues. V lost 6 bases and J 0 bases, leaving 15 bases between the germline ends. Germline CDR1 and CDR2: MNHEY and SMNVEV (reference sequence). CDR3 amino acids: CASRSLLHRSYNEQFF. Written as DNA, the CDR3 is TGTGCCAGCAGGTCCTTGTTACACCGCTCCTACAATGAGCAGTTCTTC.

This clone has just a few counts. This chain connects TRBV2 to TRBJ2-7, with D uncertain. The germline gives CDR1 SNHLY, CDR2 FYNNEI. Trimming shortened V by 5 bases and J by 4 bases, and 3 bases separated the two germline ends. This CDR3 region has 10 residues. CDR3 nucleotides: TGTGCCAGCAGTCGGTACGAGCAGTACTTC. It encodes CASSRYEQYF.

This chain uses TRBV4-2 with TRBJ2-1; 11 bases fit TRBD2. The CDR3 consists of 16 residues. V was pared by 0 bases and J by 8 bases, with 6 bases of the junction left unmatched. Germline assignment: CDR1 LGHNA and CDR2 YNFKEQ. CDR3 protein: CASSQDNLAGGDEQFF. The CDR3, as DNA: TGTGCCAGCAGCCAAGATAACCTAGCGGGAGGCGATGAGCAGTTCTTC.